The TCR beta chain under discussion was sequenced for a study of T cells in Graves' hyperthyroidism and ophthalmopathy. With V trimmed by 0 bases and J by 5 bases, 5 bases remained unmatched. The CDR3 runs 15 residues. Germline values: CDR1 SGHRS, CDR2 YFSETQ. Graves' hyperthyroidism was deemed stable absent ophthalmopathy progression within 18 months. Lactation, pregnancy, other autoimmune disease or uncontrolled infection excluded patients. What was amplified from RNA transcripts were TCR beta CDR3 regions. First-round RT-PCR of the TCR CDR3 relied on the HTBI primer set. TCRdb redid the calling of the multiplex PCR reads with MiXCR, one entry per CDR3 protein. The table shows 300,000 to 400,000 distinct CDR3 sequences, with roughly 23% occurring only once.

The chain combines TRBV5-1 with TRBJ2-1, with TRBD2 identical over 7 bases. This sequence was found in a woman aged 45-59 years with Graves' hyperthyroidism. Sequencing was performed on blood. CDR3 amino acids: CASSLVAGANNEQFF. CDR3 DNA: TGCGCCAGCAGCTTGGTTGCGGGAGCGAACAATGAGCAGTTCTTC.